This T cell receptor (beta chain) came from a study of T cell responses to AZD1222 COVID-19 vaccine. Broader study findings: Spike-wide coverage was observed for vaccine-associated CD4 TCRs, with dominant responses at 160-218 and 743-854. Without day 14 samples, only post-peak T cell repertoires were studied.

The V and J ends lost 5 bases and 0 bases, in that order; junction bases with no gene match: 4. The CDR3 consists of 16 residues. CDR1 is MGHRA and CDR2 is YSYEKL in the germline V gene. Clones were read by immunoSEQ multiplex PCR, and TCRdb kept only the in-frame ones, dropping some. The sample contains fewer than 250,000 clones, around 94% of which appear only once. A word on this clone: Its matching antigen is unknown.

The starting material was peripheral blood, obtained on day 0 of AZD1222 vaccination. The TCR originated in an adult in good health. The chain uses TRBV4-1 and TRBJ2-1, with 10 positions matching TRBD2. CDR3 residues: CASSLAGGPSYNEQFF. As DNA, the CDR3 is TGCGCCAGCAGCTTAGCGGGGGGTCCCTCCTACAATGAGCAGTTCTTC.